What follows are 4 T cell receptor beta chains derived from one specimen sequenced in a study of blood T cell repertoires in COVID-19. Data came from immunoSEQ multiplex PCR; TCRdb stores just in-frame clones and leaves some out. Of around 330,000 clones listed, about 91% were seen once; the top ten hold approximately 1.6%. Sequenced: peripheral blood. Source of these receptors: a woman in her twenties or thirties with COVID-19, enrolled during active disease.

The gene calls are TRBV28 and TRBJ1-5; the D gene is possibly TRBD1 (5 bases). Between the trimmed V and J ends, which lost 7 bases and 2 bases, there was a span of 12 bases. Germline V gene lookup returns CDR1 MDHEN and CDR2 SYDVKM. The CDR3 has 14 amino acids. The CDR3 region has the DNA TGTGCCAGCAAGGGGTATGGAGGCAATCAGCCCCAGCATTTT. Translation gives CASKGYGGNQPQHF.

V is TRBV5-6 and J is TRBJ1-5, with D perhaps matching TRBD1 (5 bases). In germline, CDR1 is SGHDT, CDR2 YYEEEE. This CDR3 has 15 residues. V lost 2 bases and J lost 4, with 13 bases in between. CDR3 protein: CASSFGGGVNQPQHF. The CDR3 DNA follows: TGTGCCAGCAGCTTCGGTGGGGGGGTTAATCAGCCCCAGCATTTT.

This chain uses TRBV29-1 with TRBJ2-5; D might be TRBD1 (5 bases). The CDR3 covers 17 residues. Germline values: CDR1 SQVTM, CDR2 ANQGSEA. Trimming took 8 bases from V and 5 from J, leaving 30 bases between them. The CDR3 is CSTSPSVTAHPGETQYF. The CDR3 DNA sequence: TGCAGCACCTCCCCGTCCGTGACAGCTCACCCTGGGGAGACCCAGTACTTC.

This clone was observed a single time. The chain links TRBV6-1 to TRBJ2-7; TRBD2 matches at 10 bases. The CDR3 is made up of 16 amino acids. Unmatched junction bases numbered 10, after V lost 4 bases and J lost 4 bases. Per germline, CDR1 MNHNS and CDR2 SASEGT. The CDR3 sequence is CASSGPFSGGTYEQYF. The DNA for the CDR3 is TGTGCCAGCAGTGGGCCGTTTAGCGGGGGGACTTACGAGCAGTACTTC.